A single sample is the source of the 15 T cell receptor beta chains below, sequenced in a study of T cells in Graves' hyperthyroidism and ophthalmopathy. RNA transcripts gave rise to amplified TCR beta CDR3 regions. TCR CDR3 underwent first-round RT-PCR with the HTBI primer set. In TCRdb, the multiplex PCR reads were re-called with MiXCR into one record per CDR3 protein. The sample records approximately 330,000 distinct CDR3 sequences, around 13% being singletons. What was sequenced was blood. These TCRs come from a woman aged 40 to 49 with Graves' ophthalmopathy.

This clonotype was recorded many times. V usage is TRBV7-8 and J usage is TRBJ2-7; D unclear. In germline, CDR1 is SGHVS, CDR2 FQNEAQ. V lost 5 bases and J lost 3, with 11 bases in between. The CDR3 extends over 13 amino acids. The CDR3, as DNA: TGTGCCAGCAGCCTCCCCCCCGTCTACGAGCAGTACTTC. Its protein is CASSLPPVYEQYF.

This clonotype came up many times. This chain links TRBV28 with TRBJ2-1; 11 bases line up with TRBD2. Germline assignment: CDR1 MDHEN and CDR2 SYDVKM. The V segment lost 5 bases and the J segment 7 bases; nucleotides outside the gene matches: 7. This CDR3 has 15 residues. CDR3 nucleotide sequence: TGTGCCAGCAGTCGACTAGCGGGAATGAGAAATGAGCAGTTCTTC. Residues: CASSRLAGMRNEQFF.

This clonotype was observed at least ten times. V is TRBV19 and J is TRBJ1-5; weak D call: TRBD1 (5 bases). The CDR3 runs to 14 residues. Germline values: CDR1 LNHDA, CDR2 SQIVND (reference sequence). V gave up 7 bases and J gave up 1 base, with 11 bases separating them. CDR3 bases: TGTGCCAGTATATTTGGGGGGAGCAATCAGCCCCAGCATTTT. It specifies CASIFGGSNQPQHF. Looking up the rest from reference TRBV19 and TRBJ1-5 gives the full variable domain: DGGITQSPKYLFRKEGQNVTLSCEQNLNHDAMYWYRQDPGQGLRLIYYSQIVNDFQKGDIAEGYSVSREKKESFPLTVTSAQKNPTAFYLCASIFGGSNQPQHFGDGTRLSIL.

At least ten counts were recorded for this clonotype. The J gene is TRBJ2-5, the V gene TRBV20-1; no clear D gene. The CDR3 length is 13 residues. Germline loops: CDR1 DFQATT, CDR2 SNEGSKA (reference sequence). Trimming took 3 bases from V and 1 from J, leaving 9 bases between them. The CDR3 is CSASITVQETQYF. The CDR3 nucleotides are TGCAGTGCTAGTATCACAGTCCAAGAGACCCAGTACTTC.

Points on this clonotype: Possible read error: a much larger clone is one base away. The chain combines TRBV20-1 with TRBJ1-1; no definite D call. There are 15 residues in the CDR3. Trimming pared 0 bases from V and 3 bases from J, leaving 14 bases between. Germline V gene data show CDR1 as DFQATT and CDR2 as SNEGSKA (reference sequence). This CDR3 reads CSARDLRHSDTEAFF. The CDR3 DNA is TGCAGTGCTAGAGATTTACGACACTCGGACACTGAAGCTTTCTTT.

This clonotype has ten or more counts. In nucleotides, the CDR3 is TGTGCCAGCAGTCTAGCGGGAGGGCAGGGAATGAGCAATGAGCAGTTCTTC. It codes for CASSLAGGQGMSNEQFF. V usage is TRBV28 and J usage is TRBJ2-1, with 12 bases identical to TRBD2. V was pared by 5 bases and J by 6 bases, with 11 bases of the junction left unmatched. CDR1 is MDHEN, CDR2 SYDVKM, per germline. The CDR3 has 17 residues.

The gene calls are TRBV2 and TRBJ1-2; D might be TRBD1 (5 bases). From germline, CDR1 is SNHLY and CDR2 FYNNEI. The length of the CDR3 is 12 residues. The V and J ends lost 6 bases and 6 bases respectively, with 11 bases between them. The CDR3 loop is CASRRTRDGYTF. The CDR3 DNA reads TGTGCCAGCAGGCGGACAAGGGATGGCTACACCTTC.

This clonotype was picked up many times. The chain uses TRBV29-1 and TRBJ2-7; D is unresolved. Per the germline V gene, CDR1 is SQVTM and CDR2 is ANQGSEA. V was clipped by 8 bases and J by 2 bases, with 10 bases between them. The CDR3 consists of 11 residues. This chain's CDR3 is CSIHTAYEQYF. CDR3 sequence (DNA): TGCAGCATACACACCGCCTACGAGCAGTACTTC.

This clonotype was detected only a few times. The CDR3 sequence is CSWTSGRSFQDEQYF. The DNA for the CDR3 is TGCAGCTGGACTAGCGGGAGGTCTTTTCAGGACGAGCAGTACTTC. J is TRBJ2-7 and V is TRBV20-1; 14 bases align to TRBD2. Looked up from germline, CDR1 is DFQATT and CDR2 is SNEGSKA (reference sequence). The CDR3 is 15 amino acids.

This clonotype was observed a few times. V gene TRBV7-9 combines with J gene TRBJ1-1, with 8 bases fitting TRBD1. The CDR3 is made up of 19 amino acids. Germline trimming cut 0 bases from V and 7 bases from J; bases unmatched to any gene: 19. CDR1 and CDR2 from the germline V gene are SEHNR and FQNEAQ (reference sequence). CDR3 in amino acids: CASSLAVGRGRNALLEAFF. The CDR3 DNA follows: TGTGCCAGCAGCTTAGCGGTGGGCAGGGGGCGGAACGCACTCCTTGAAGCTTTCTTT.

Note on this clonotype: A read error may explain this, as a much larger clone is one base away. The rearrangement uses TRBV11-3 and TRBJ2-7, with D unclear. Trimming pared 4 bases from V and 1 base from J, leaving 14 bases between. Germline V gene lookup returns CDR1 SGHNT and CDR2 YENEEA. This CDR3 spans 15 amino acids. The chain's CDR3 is CASSSGSSRSYEQYF. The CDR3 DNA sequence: TGTGCCAGCAGCTCAGGCAGTTCCCGGTCCTACGAGCAGTACTTC. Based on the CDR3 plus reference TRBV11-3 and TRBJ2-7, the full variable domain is EAGVVQSPRYKIIEKKQPVAFWCNPISGHNTLYWYLQNLGQGPELLIRYENEEAVDDSQLPKDRFSAERLKGVDSTLKIQPAELGDSAVYLCASSSGSSRSYEQYFGPGTRLTVT.

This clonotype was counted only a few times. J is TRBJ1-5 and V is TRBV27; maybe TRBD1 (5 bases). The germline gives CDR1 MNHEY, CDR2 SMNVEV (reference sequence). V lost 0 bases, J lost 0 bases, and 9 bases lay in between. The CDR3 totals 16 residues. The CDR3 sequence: CASSLSGQNSNQPQHF. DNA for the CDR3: TGTGCCAGCAGTTTATCGGGGCAGAATAGCAATCAGCCCCAGCATTTT.

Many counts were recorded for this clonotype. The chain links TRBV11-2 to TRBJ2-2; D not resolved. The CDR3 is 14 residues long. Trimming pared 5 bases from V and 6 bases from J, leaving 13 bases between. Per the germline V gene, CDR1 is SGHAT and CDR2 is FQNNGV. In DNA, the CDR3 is TGTGCCAGCAGCCTTATGGGGTTCGCCGGGGAGCTGTTTTTT. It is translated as CASSLMGFAGELFF.

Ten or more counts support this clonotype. In nucleotides, the CDR3 is TGTGCCACCCGGGACTCCATGAACACTGAAGCTTTCTTT. This sequence encodes CATRDSMNTEAFF. The rearrangement uses TRBV24-1 and TRBJ1-1; maybe TRBD1 (5 bases). Per germline, CDR1 KGHDR and CDR2 SFDVKD. CDR3 size: 13 residues. V shed 9 bases and J shed 0 bases, with 10 bases lying between them.

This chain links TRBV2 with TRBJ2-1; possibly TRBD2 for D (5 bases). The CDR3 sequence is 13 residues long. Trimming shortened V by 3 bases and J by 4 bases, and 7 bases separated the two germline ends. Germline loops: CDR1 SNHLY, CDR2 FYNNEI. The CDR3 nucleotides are TGTGCCAGCAGTGACGGGGAATACAATGAGCAGTTCTTC. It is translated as CASSDGEYNEQFF.